Shown below are 19 T cell receptor beta chains from a single sample sequenced in a study of blood T cell repertoires in COVID-19. The data were produced by immunoSEQ multiplex PCR, yet TCRdb's version contains in-frame clones alone and is incomplete. This table has 300,000 to 450,000 clones, around 89% appearing once. Sequenced material: peripheral blood. The source of these receptors is a woman in her 30s with COVID-19, enrolled during active disease.

The CDR3 coding sequence is TGTGCCAGCAGCTCGGACAGACAAGAGACCCAGTACTTC. This codes for CASSSDRQETQYF. The chain combines TRBV5-5 with TRBJ2-5; a weak D match, TRBD1 (6 bases). V was shortened by 3 bases and J by 2 bases, with 8 bases between the two germline ends. Per the germline V gene, CDR1 is SGHKS and CDR2 is YYEKEE (reference sequence). This CDR3 is built from 13 residues.

This clone has only one observation. The rearrangement uses TRBV11-2 and TRBJ2-1, with 7 bases fitting TRBD2. This CDR3 contains 16 residues. Germline CDR1 reads SGHAT; CDR2 reads FQNNGV. V trimming: 0 bases; J trimming: 3 bases; junction bases outside the gene matches: 5. In DNA, the CDR3 is TGTGCCAGCAGCTTAGATGGGGGGGGAAACTACAATGAGCAGTTCTTC. This sequence encodes CASSLDGGGNYNEQFF.

The J gene is TRBJ2-5, the V gene TRBV10-2; tentative D call: TRBD2 (6 bases). This CDR3 spans 14 amino acids. CDR1 and CDR2 (germline): WSHSY, SAAADI. Trimming pared 8 bases from V and 5 bases from J, leaving 18 bases between. For the CDR3, the DNA is TGCGCCAGCGGACCGACTAGTGGACCGGAGACCCAGTACTTC. This translates into CASGPTSGPETQYF.

This rearrangement joins TRBV14 to TRBJ2-7; 7 nucleotides line up with TRBD1. The CDR3 is 14 amino acids. CDR1 and CDR2 from the germline V gene are SGHDN and FVKESK. The trim removed 4 bases at V and 4 bases at J, leaving 7 bases unmatched. The CDR3 sequence is CASSLEGARYEQYF. In DNA, the CDR3 is TGTGCCAGCAGCCTTGAGGGGGCGAGGTACGAGCAGTACTTC.

The gene calls are TRBV28 and TRBJ1-2; D not certain. The V end was cut by 5 bases, the J end by 5 bases, with 15 bases between. Per germline, CDR1 MDHEN and CDR2 SYDVKM. The CDR3 loop spans 14 amino acids. As DNA, the CDR3 is TGTGCCAGCAGTCCAGAAACGGAGTTGTATGGCTACACCTTC. The encoded protein is CASSPETELYGYTF.

The chain joins TRBV29-1 to TRBJ2-1; possibly TRBD1 for D (6 bases). Trimming shortened V by 7 bases and J by 0 bases, and 13 bases separated the two germline ends. CDR1 SQVTM and CDR2 ANQGSEA come from the germline V gene. The length of the CDR3 is 14 residues. The CDR3 sequence: CSGGGGGSYNEQFF. The DNA for the CDR3 is TGCAGCGGGGGTGGGGGCGGCTCCTACAATGAGCAGTTCTTC.

This clone came up many times. The chain uses TRBV19 and TRBJ1-5, with D unclear. Trimming pared 9 bases from V and 2 bases from J, leaving 14 bases between. CDR3 size: 14 residues. Germline V gene data show CDR1 as LNHDA and CDR2 as SQIVND (reference sequence). The CDR3: CASTPSGGNQPQHF. The CDR3 nucleotides read TGTGCCAGCACACCGTCCGGGGGCAATCAGCCCCAGCATTTT.

The V gene is TRBV25-1, the J gene TRBJ1-2; a weak D match, TRBD1 (5 bases). Trimming stripped 4 bases from V and 3 bases from J, with 15 bases between. CDR3 size: 15 residues. CDR1 and CDR2 from the germline V gene are MGHDK and SYGVNS. The DNA for the CDR3 is TGTGCCAGCAGTGCCCCGATGGGACTAGACTATGGCTACACCTTC. Translation gives CASSAPMGLDYGYTF.

The CDR3 region is CASSRVRAGLIPYNEQFF. The CDR3 DNA is TGTGCCAGCAGCCGAGTGCGCGCAGGACTTATCCCTTACAATGAGCAGTTCTTC. The chain uses TRBV7-8 and TRBJ2-1, with D possibly being TRBD2 (5 bases). The CDR3 is 18 residues long. CDR1 is SGHVS, CDR2 FQNEAQ, per germline. The V gene lost 5 bases and the J gene lost 4 bases, with 24 bases spanning the gap.

The chain employs TRBV2 and TRBJ1-1; 8 bases are a match to TRBD1. V lost 6 bases, J lost 2 bases, and 5 bases stayed unmatched. Germline V gives CDR1 SNHLY, CDR2 FYNNEI. This CDR3 is 14 amino acids long. In nucleotides, the CDR3 is TGTGCCAGCAGCCGGGACAGGAGAAACACTGAAGCTTTCTTT. It yields the protein CASSRDRRNTEAFF.

A few counts support this clone. The chain employs TRBV28 and TRBJ2-2, with 11 positions matching TRBD1. The CDR3 has 16 amino acids. V gave up 3 bases and J gave up 4 bases; unmatched junction bases: 4. From germline, CDR1 is MDHEN and CDR2 SYDVKM. CDR3 in amino acids: CASSFWGTGGTGELFF. In DNA form, the CDR3 reads TGTGCCAGCAGTTTTTGGGGGACAGGGGGCACCGGGGAGCTGTTTTTT.

The genes are TRBV5-8 and TRBJ2-5, with D perhaps TRBD1 (6 bases). Germline V gives CDR1 SGHTS, CDR2 YDEGEE. The V end lost 4 bases, the J end lost 4 bases, and 14 bases lay between the germline ends. The CDR3 is 14 amino acids. The CDR3 sequence is CASSRRQALETQYF. In nucleotides, the CDR3 is TGTGCCAGCAGCCGGAGACAGGCTCTAGAGACCCAGTACTTC.

The chain couples TRBV7-8 to TRBJ1-1; D is undetermined. Trimming removed 3 bases at V and 7 bases at J, with 18 bases between. The CDR3 sequence is 15 residues long. The germline V gene encodes CDR1 SGHVS and CDR2 FQNEAQ. The CDR3 bases are TGTGCCAGCAGCTTCTCAGTCGTGGAGATTGGTGAAGCTTTCTTT. Encoded protein: CASSFSVVEIGEAFF.

The chain links TRBV5-6 to TRBJ1-6; a weak D match, TRBD1 (5 bases). CDR3 length: 16 amino acids. Germline assignment: CDR1 SGHDT and CDR2 YYEEEE. The V end was cut by 5 bases, the J end by 1 base, with 13 bases between. The DNA for the CDR3 is TGTGCCAGCAGTCAGGGTCGGGCGTCCTATAATTCACCCCTCCACTTT. It is translated as CASSQGRASYNSPLHF.

V is TRBV11-3 and J is TRBJ1-6; D may be TRBD1 (6 bases). Trimming took off 5 bases at V and 10 bases at J, with 21 bases between the two ends. This CDR3 region has 16 residues. Germline V gene data show CDR1 as SGHNT and CDR2 as YENEEA. The CDR3 protein is CASSHLYPRGFSPLHF. Written as DNA, the CDR3 is TGTGCCAGCAGCCACCTTTACCCAAGGGGGTTCTCACCCCTCCACTTT. The full variable domain, its missing parts supplied by reference TRBV11-3 and TRBJ1-6, is EAGVVQSPRYKIIEKKQPVAFWCNPISGHNTLYWYLQNLGQGPELLIRYENEEAVDDSQLPKDRFSAERLKGVDSTLKIQPAELGDSAVYLCASSHLYPRGFSPLHFGNGTRLTVT.

The genes are TRBV10-1 and TRBJ1-1, with D maybe TRBD1 (6 bases). V was cut by 5 bases and J by 0 bases, with 22 bases left in between. This CDR3 comprises 18 residues. Germline V lookup: CDR1 WNHNN, CDR2 SYGVQD (reference sequence). The CDR3 reads CASSRGAGAPRMNTEAFF. CDR3 coding DNA: TGCGCCAGCAGTCGGGGCGCAGGGGCACCTCGTATGAACACTGAAGCTTTCTTT.

This clone has just one count. The CDR3 sequence: CASSYRSGFNQPQHF. In DNA, the CDR3 is TGTGCCAGCAGTTACCGCTCGGGGTTCAATCAGCCCCAGCATTTT. The chain links TRBV6-5 to TRBJ1-5; the D is unclear. The V and J ends lost 2 bases and 3 bases respectively, with 11 bases between them. The CDR3 runs to 15 residues. CDR1 is MNHEY and CDR2 is SVGAGI in the germline V gene.

V is TRBV15 and J is TRBJ1-1; no clear D gene. The germline V gene has CDR1 LNHNV and CDR2 YYDKDF (reference sequence). V was trimmed by 1 base and J by 1 base, leaving 13 bases between them. The length of the CDR3 is 16 residues. The CDR3 is CATSRGGNRRNTEAFF. DNA of the CDR3: TGTGCCACCAGCAGAGGAGGGAACAGAAGGAACACTGAAGCTTTCTTT.

The J gene is TRBJ1-2, the V gene TRBV4-3, with unresolved D. CDR1 LGHNA and CDR2 YSLEER come from the germline V gene. The CDR3 runs 15 residues. Trimming pared 0 bases from V and 5 bases from J, leaving 13 bases between. CDR3 sequence reads: CASSQDRVSGYGYTF. The DNA for the CDR3 is TGCGCCAGCAGCCAAGACCGGGTCAGTGGATATGGCTACACCTTC.